The 9 T cell receptor beta chains presented below share a single source sample, sequenced in a study of T cell repertoires in cytomegalovirus infection. One entry per CDR3 protein results from TCRdb running MiXCR on the reads. This table holds approximately 390,000 distinct CDR3 sequences, about 35% found once. Antigen specificity for these receptors is unknown. The material was cultured PBMCs, obtained from culture after CMV antigen stimulation. Receptor source: a human donor in good health (CMV status not recorded). Some clones in this sample may be carry-over from other donors' samples.

This clonotype was seen a few times. This sequence joins TRBV28 and TRBJ1-5; D unclear. This CDR3 has 15 residues. The ends were cut back, 6 bases at V and 1 base at J, with 13 bases in the middle. Germline-derived CDR1 and CDR2 are MDHEN and SYDVKM. The CDR3 protein is CASSPLRVSNQPQHF. In nucleotides, the CDR3 is TGTGCCAGCAGCCCCCTGCGGGTAAGCAATCAGCCCCAGCATTTT. Variable domain in full (rest from reference TRBV28 and TRBJ1-5): DVKVTQSSRYLVKRTGEKVFLECVQDMDHENMFWYRQDPGLGLRLIYFSYDVKMKEKGDIPEGYSVSREKKERFSLILESASTNQTSMYLCASSPLRVSNQPQHFGDGTRLSIL.

This clonotype has ten or more counts. Here the CDR3 DNA reads TGTGCCAGCAGCGTCGATCTGAACACTGAAGCTTTCTTT. It specifies CASSVDLNTEAFF. The rearrangement links TRBV11-2 to TRBJ1-1; D remains ambiguous. Germline-derived CDR1 and CDR2 are SGHAT and FQNNGV. This CDR3 has 13 amino acids. V dropped 5 bases and J dropped 0 bases, with 7 bases sitting between them.

The V and J genes are TRBV4-2 and TRBJ2-1; TRBD2 matches 8 bases. Germline loops: CDR1 LGHNA, CDR2 YNFKEQ. The CDR3 is made up of 18 amino acids. With V trimmed by 0 bases and J by 9 bases, 16 bases remained unmatched. This CDR3 is CASSQDRLAGVLGSEQFF. The CDR3 DNA is TGTGCCAGCAGCCAAGATCGGCTAGCGGGTGTACTTGGGAGTGAGCAGTTCTTC.

In its sample, this clonotype was seen a few times. The chain is built from TRBV12-3 or TRBV12-4 and TRBJ2-1; no reliable D call. The CDR3 is 13 residues long. The ends were cut back, 4 bases at V and 10 bases at J, with 14 bases in the middle. The CDR3 nucleotides are TGTGCCAGCAGTTCCCCGAGACGAGAAGAGCAGTTCTTC. It yields the protein CASSSPRREEQFF.

A few counts support this clonotype. For the CDR3, the DNA is TGTGCCAGCAGCTTAACCAACAGGGACGAGCAGTACGTC. Translated, it gives CASSLTNRDEQYV. The J gene is TRBJ2-7, the V gene TRBV7-2; perhaps TRBD1 as D (6 bases). Germline V lookup: CDR1 SGHTA, CDR2 FQGNSA. The CDR3 extends over 13 amino acids. Trimming shortened V by 2 bases and J by 5 bases, and 10 bases separated the two germline ends.

This clonotype occurred a few times. The chain combines TRBV7-6 with TRBJ1-1; tentative D call: TRBD1 (5 bases). Germline CDR1 and CDR2: SGHVS and FNYEAQ. Trimming removed 5 bases at V and 4 bases at J, with 11 bases between. The length of the CDR3 is 13 residues. The CDR3 sequence is CASSTGRGTEAFF. Here the CDR3 DNA reads TGTGCCAGCAGCACGGGGAGGGGCACTGAAGCTTTCTTT.

V gene TRBV7-9 combines with J gene TRBJ1-2, with a tentative D call TRBD1 (6 bases). CDR1 is SEHNR, CDR2 FQNEAQ, per germline (reference sequence). V was cut by 6 bases and J by 4 bases, with 18 bases left in between. The CDR3 covers 15 residues. The CDR3 DNA reads TGTGCCAGCAGTTTAAACAGGGATTCTTTCTATGGCTACACCTTC. It yields the protein CASSLNRDSFYGYTF.

The CDR3 DNA sequence: TGCAGTGCTAGAGCCTCGCCGGGAAGCAATCAGCCCCAGCATTTT. Translated, it gives CSARASPGSNQPQHF. This chain uses TRBV20-1 with TRBJ1-5; D not certain. CDR3 length: 15 residues. The germline V gene has CDR1 DFQATT and CDR2 SNEGSKA (reference sequence). V was pared by 1 base and J by 1 base, with 11 bases between.

The chain joins TRBV19 to TRBJ2-5, with 10 bases that match TRBD1. There are 13 residues in the CDR3. Germline trimming cut 7 bases from V and 5 bases from J; bases unmatched to any gene: 4. Germline assignment: CDR1 LNHDA and CDR2 SQIVND (reference sequence). The CDR3, as DNA: TGTGCCAGTACAGGGACAGGGGTGGAGACCCAGTACTTC. Amino acids: CASTGTGVETQYF.